This T cell receptor (beta chain) was identified during a study of molecular identifiers for immune sequencing clone quantification. Overall study: Naive CD8 cell RNA, from roughly 20,000 or 100,000 cells, was split five ways in replicates, with four sequenced.

In this sample, this clonotype turned up many times. Library preparation followed earlier protocols using designated TCR primers. TCRdb re-derived calls from the PCR reads in MiXCR, one entry per CDR3 protein. The repertoire holds approximately 500,000 distinct CDR3 sequences, with 25% as singletons. The CDR3 covers 12 residues. Germline-derived CDR1 and CDR2 are SGHRS and YFSETQ. V was cut by 0 bases and J by 5 bases, with 5 bases left in between. The sequenced material came from naive CD8+ T cells from blood, with Jurkat cell RNA spiked in. Documented subset: FACS-sorted CD8+CD4-CCR7+CD45RA+ naive T cells. The chain links TRBV5-1 to TRBJ2-5, with no clear D. The clonotype was recovered from a human donor in good health. Some libraries in this study had Jurkat cell RNA spiked in. The CDR3 nucleotides read TGCGCCAGCAGCTTGGATTCGGAGACCCAGTACTTC. It translates to CASSLDSETQYF.